The rows below give T cell receptor beta chains drawn from one sample of a study of T-cell memory formation after mild COVID-19. TCRdb passed the 5' RACE reads through MiXCR, listing each CDR3 protein once. The sample holds over 350,000 distinct CDR3 sequences, 15% to 20% seen once. Sequencing was performed on PBMCs or a T cell subset sorted from them (not recorded which). The receptors were gathered from a young man who had mild COVID-19 (a few samples of this study predate the infection). Cell type and time point are not known. The CDR3 runs from the conserved cysteine through the conserved F or W. Fields, in order: CDR3 protein, CDR3 DNA, J gene, D gene, clone size, V gene. D genes are given only for firm matches. Clone size is stated in some rows and not others, as once, few, many or a class when expanded.

CDR3aa: CATRRRKTYNEQFF
CDR3nt: TGTGCCACCAGACGACGGAAGACCTACAATGAGCAGTTCTTC
j_gene: TRBJ2-1
d_gene: NA
abundance: NA
v_gene: TRBV6-5

CDR3aa: CASSPRSGTENTEAFF
CDR3nt: TGTGCCAGCAGCCCCCGCTCCGGGACGGAGAACACTGAAGCTTTCTTT
j_gene: TRBJ1-1
d_gene: NA
abundance: NA
v_gene: TRBV11-3

CDR3aa: CASSFQGTNSPLHF
CDR3nt: TGTGCCAGCAGCTTCCAAGGGACGAATTCACCCCTCCACTTT
j_gene: TRBJ1-6
d_gene: NA
abundance: NA
v_gene: TRBV5-4

CDR3aa: CASSTAQGTNEKLFF
CDR3nt: TGTGCCAGCTCGACAGCCCAGGGGACTAATGAAAAACTGTTTTTT
j_gene: TRBJ1-4
d_gene: NA
abundance: few
v_gene: TRBV28

CDR3aa: CASRAGGPPETQYF
CDR3nt: TGTGCCAGCCGGGCGGGGGGGCCTCCCGAGACCCAGTACTTC
j_gene: TRBJ2-5
d_gene: TRBD2
abundance: few
v_gene: TRBV6-6

CDR3aa: CASSLRGTPNLFF
CDR3nt: TGTGCCAGCAGCTTAAGGGGGACTCCAAATCTGTTTTTT
j_gene: TRBJ1-4
d_gene: NA
abundance: NA
v_gene: TRBV7-2

CDR3aa: CASSQDNTDYEQYF
CDR3nt: TGCGCCAGCAGCCAGGACAATACAGACTACGAGCAGTACTTC
j_gene: TRBJ2-7
d_gene: NA
abundance: NA
v_gene: TRBV4-3

CDR3aa: CASSLRGTANTEAFF
CDR3nt: TGTGCCAGCAGCTTAAGGGGGACAGCCAACACTGAAGCTTTCTTT
j_gene: TRBJ1-1
d_gene: TRBD1
abundance: NA
v_gene: TRBV7-3

CDR3aa: CASSEATGLLTEAFF
CDR3nt: TGTGCCAGCAGTGAAGCCACGGGACTGCTAACTGAAGCTTTCTTT
j_gene: TRBJ1-1
d_gene: NA
abundance: NA
v_gene: TRBV6-1

CDR3aa: CASGTGPTNYGYTF
CDR3nt: TGTGCCAGCGGCACAGGGCCAACTAACTATGGCTACACCTTC
j_gene: TRBJ1-2
d_gene: NA
abundance: NA
v_gene: TRBV6-5

CDR3aa: CASSLVPDTDTQYF
CDR3nt: TGTGCCAGCAGTTTAGTTCCAGACACAGATACGCAGTATTTT
j_gene: TRBJ2-3
d_gene: NA
abundance: few
v_gene: TRBV27

CDR3aa: CSVEDTGAGGNTIYF
CDR3nt: TGCAGCGTTGAAGATACGGGCGCCGGTGGAAACACCATATATTTT
j_gene: TRBJ1-3
d_gene: NA
abundance: NA
v_gene: TRBV29-1

CDR3aa: CASSPETGTYGYTF
CDR3nt: TGCGCCAGCAGCCCCGAGACAGGGACCTATGGCTACACCTTC
j_gene: TRBJ1-2
d_gene: TRBD1
abundance: NA
v_gene: TRBV5-1

CDR3aa: CASGRGNEQFF
CDR3nt: TGTGCCAGCGGCCGGGGGAATGAGCAGTTCTTC
j_gene: TRBJ2-1
d_gene: NA
abundance: NA
v_gene: TRBV7-2

CDR3aa: CASHLGPGGPEF
CDR3nt: TGTGCCAGCCACCTTGGCCCGGGGGGGCCTGAGTTC
j_gene: TRBJ2-7
d_gene: TRBD2
abundance: NA
v_gene: TRBV12-3/TRBV12-4

CDR3aa: CSVVVAGNEQFF
CDR3nt: TGCAGCGTTGTGGTAGCTGGCAATGAGCAGTTCTTC
j_gene: TRBJ2-1
d_gene: NA
abundance: NA
v_gene: TRBV29-1

CDR3aa: CASTRTERTEAFF
CDR3nt: TGTGCCAGCACCCGGACAGAGAGGACTGAAGCTTTCTTT
j_gene: TRBJ1-1
d_gene: NA
abundance: NA
v_gene: TRBV12-3/TRBV12-4

CDR3aa: CASSLDRGRRDTQYF
CDR3nt: TGTGCCAGCAGTCTGGACAGGGGGCGCCGGGATACGCAGTATTTT
j_gene: TRBJ2-3
d_gene: TRBD1
abundance: NA
v_gene: TRBV6-5

CDR3aa: CASSPSRGTDTQYF
CDR3nt: TGTGCCAGCTCACCGAGTAGGGGCACAGATACGCAGTATTTT
j_gene: TRBJ2-3
d_gene: NA
abundance: NA
v_gene: TRBV18

CDR3aa: CASSRSGRTTDTQYF
CDR3nt: TGTGCCAGCAGCCGATCGGGGAGAACTACAGATACGCAGTATTTT
j_gene: TRBJ2-3
d_gene: NA
abundance: once
v_gene: TRBV9

CDR3aa: CASSYSLAGVYEQYF
CDR3nt: TGTGCCAGCAGTTACTCCCTAGCGGGGGTCTACGAGCAGTACTTC
j_gene: TRBJ2-7
d_gene: TRBD2
abundance: few
v_gene: TRBV6-5

CDR3aa: CASSVARYTDTQYF
CDR3nt: TGTGCCAGCAGCGTGGCTAGGTACACAGATACGCAGTATTTT
j_gene: TRBJ2-3
d_gene: NA
abundance: few
v_gene: TRBV6-2/TRBV6-3

CDR3aa: CASSLSIANTGELFF
CDR3nt: TGTGCCAGCAGCTTGTCCATCGCGAACACCGGGGAGCTGTTTTTT
j_gene: TRBJ2-2
d_gene: NA
abundance: NA
v_gene: TRBV5-5

CDR3aa: CASTRGSNEQYF
CDR3nt: TGTGCCAGCACACGGGGATCCAACGAGCAGTACTTC
j_gene: TRBJ2-7
d_gene: NA
abundance: NA
v_gene: TRBV6-6

CDR3aa: CASRSGHNSNTEAFF
CDR3nt: TGCGCCAGCAGGTCTGGACACAACTCGAACACTGAAGCTTTCTTT
j_gene: TRBJ1-1
d_gene: NA
abundance: NA
v_gene: TRBV5-1

CDR3aa: CASSLDLPSGDQETQYF
CDR3nt: TGTGCCAGCAGCTTAGATCTTCCTAGCGGGGATCAAGAGACCCAGTACTTC
j_gene: TRBJ2-5
d_gene: TRBD2
abundance: NA
v_gene: TRBV11-2

CDR3aa: CASSSGLADSYNEQFF
CDR3nt: TGCGCCAGCAGCTCGGGACTAGCGGACTCCTACAATGAGCAGTTCTTC
j_gene: TRBJ2-1
d_gene: TRBD2
abundance: many
v_gene: TRBV5-1

CDR3aa: CASSVGAVQPQHF
CDR3nt: TGTGCCAGCAGTGTCGGGGCTGTGCAGCCCCAGCATTTT
j_gene: TRBJ1-5
d_gene: NA
abundance: NA
v_gene: TRBV2

CDR3aa: CASIPGTDRAEAFF
CDR3nt: TGTGCCAGTATCCCCGGGACAGATAGGGCTGAAGCTTTCTTT
j_gene: TRBJ1-1
d_gene: TRBD1
abundance: NA
v_gene: TRBV19

CDR3aa: CASSYLAGNTEAFF
CDR3nt: TGTGCCAGCAGTTACCTGGCAGGGAACACTGAAGCTTTCTTT
j_gene: TRBJ1-1
d_gene: NA
abundance: NA
v_gene: TRBV6-5

CDR3aa: CASSFRLAGGPGTDTQYF
CDR3nt: TGTGCCAGCAGCTTTCGACTAGCGGGGGGGCCCGGCACAGATACGCAGTATTTT
j_gene: TRBJ2-3
d_gene: TRBD2
abundance: few
v_gene: TRBV7-8

CDR3aa: CSALPGLAFGEQFF
CDR3nt: TGCAGTGCCCTACCGGGACTAGCGTTTGGTGAGCAGTTCTTC
j_gene: TRBJ2-1
d_gene: TRBD2
abundance: NA
v_gene: TRBV20-1

CDR3aa: CASSPNSGVSTDTQYF
CDR3nt: TGTGCCAGCAGTCCCAACAGCGGGGTGAGCACAGATACGCAGTATTTT
j_gene: TRBJ2-3
d_gene: TRBD2
abundance: few
v_gene: TRBV6-1

CDR3aa: CASSWGGLSGANVLTF
CDR3nt: TGTGCCAGCAGTTGGGGAGGACTTTCTGGGGCCAACGTCCTGACTTTC
j_gene: TRBJ2-6
d_gene: NA
abundance: NA
v_gene: TRBV6-2/TRBV6-3

CDR3aa: CASRGPEVSNYGYTF
CDR3nt: TGCGCCAGCAGGGGTCCGGAAGTCTCTAACTATGGCTACACCTTC
j_gene: TRBJ1-2
d_gene: NA
abundance: NA
v_gene: TRBV5-1

CDR3aa: CASSVPLQETQYF
CDR3nt: TGCGCGAGCTCGGTGCCCCTCCAAGAGACCCAGTACTTC
j_gene: TRBJ2-5
d_gene: NA
abundance: once
v_gene: TRBV4-1

CDR3aa: CASSLGRLAVQYF
CDR3nt: TGTGCCAGCAGCTTGGGACGCCTAGCGGTTCAGTACTTC
j_gene: TRBJ2-7
d_gene: TRBD2
abundance: NA
v_gene: TRBV5-8

CDR3aa: CASSLRAGTGPNEQYF
CDR3nt: TGTGCCAGCAGTTTACGTGCCGGGACAGGGCCCAATGAGCAGTACTTC
j_gene: TRBJ2-7
d_gene: TRBD1
abundance: once
v_gene: TRBV11-2

CDR3aa: CASSLGDRPNTEAFF
CDR3nt: TGTGCCAGCAGCTTAGGGGACAGGCCCAACACTGAAGCTTTCTTT
j_gene: TRBJ1-1
d_gene: TRBD1
abundance: many
v_gene: TRBV7-9

CDR3aa: CASSLYSETQYF
CDR3nt: TGTGCCAGCAGCCTCTATTCAGAGACCCAGTACTTC
j_gene: TRBJ2-5
d_gene: NA
abundance: NA
v_gene: TRBV7-2

CDR3aa: CASSHPPISNEQYF
CDR3nt: TGTGCCAGCAGCCACCCTCCGATTAGCAACGAGCAGTACTTC
j_gene: TRBJ2-7
d_gene: NA
abundance: few
v_gene: TRBV7-8

CDR3aa: CASSPGQIITDTQYF
CDR3nt: TGTGCCAGCAGCCCAGGACAGATAATAACAGATACGCAGTATTTT
j_gene: TRBJ2-3
d_gene: NA
abundance: few
v_gene: TRBV5-8

CDR3aa: CASSQDLWSDTQYF
CDR3nt: TGTGCCAGCAGCCAAGATTTGTGGTCAGATACGCAGTATTTT
j_gene: TRBJ2-3
d_gene: NA
abundance: NA
v_gene: TRBV3-1

CDR3aa: CASSSPATGEKLFF
CDR3nt: TGTGCCAGCAGCTCCCCCGCAACAGGGGAGAAACTGTTTTTT
j_gene: TRBJ1-4
d_gene: TRBD1
abundance: NA
v_gene: TRBV7-9

CDR3aa: CASSPGRRGPTETQYF
CDR3nt: TGTGCCAGCAGCCCGGGACGGCGGGGGCCTACAGAGACCCAGTACTTC
j_gene: TRBJ2-5
d_gene: NA
abundance: NA
v_gene: TRBV7-2

CDR3aa: CASSVSGGSSSYNEQFF
CDR3nt: TGTGCCAGCAGCGTGAGCGGGGGGTCGAGCTCCTACAATGAGCAGTTCTTC
j_gene: TRBJ2-1
d_gene: TRBD2
abundance: few
v_gene: TRBV9

CDR3aa: CASSPGPRGTIGSPLHF
CDR3nt: TGTGCCAGCAGTCCCGGGCCCAGGGGTACTATAGGTTCACCCCTCCACTTT
j_gene: TRBJ1-6
d_gene: NA
abundance: NA
v_gene: TRBV6-5

CDR3aa: CASSPGQGITGNTIYF
CDR3nt: TGTGCCAGCTCACCAGGACAGGGGATTACTGGAAACACCATATATTTT
j_gene: TRBJ1-3
d_gene: TRBD1
abundance: NA
v_gene: TRBV18

CDR3aa: CASSTVTGHYYTEQFF
CDR3nt: TGTGCCAGCTCCACAGTTACGGGACACTATTACACTGAGCAGTTCTTC
j_gene: TRBJ2-1
d_gene: NA
abundance: NA
v_gene: TRBV18

CDR3aa: CASSLGPQTNEQFF
CDR3nt: TGCGCCAGCAGCTTGGGCCCCCAAACGAATGAGCAGTTCTTC
j_gene: TRBJ2-1
d_gene: NA
abundance: NA
v_gene: TRBV5-1

CDR3aa: CASSLGSPRGRMANTEAFF
CDR3nt: TGTGCCAGCAGCTTAGGGAGTCCCAGGGGGCGGATGGCGAACACTGAAGCTTTCTTT
j_gene: TRBJ1-1
d_gene: TRBD1
abundance: NA
v_gene: TRBV7-3

CDR3aa: CASSPGTSGRTDTQYF
CDR3nt: TGCGCCAGCAGCCCTGGGACTAGCGGACGCACAGATACGCAGTATTTT
j_gene: TRBJ2-3
d_gene: TRBD2
abundance: few
v_gene: TRBV5-1

CDR3aa: CASRLTSGGSDTQYF
CDR3nt: TGTGCCAGCAGACTTACTAGCGGGGGGTCAGATACGCAGTATTTT
j_gene: TRBJ2-3
d_gene: TRBD2
abundance: NA
v_gene: TRBV7-9

CDR3aa: CSVGSTGIYGYTF
CDR3nt: TGCAGCGTAGGGTCCACAGGAATCTATGGCTACACCTTC
j_gene: TRBJ1-2
d_gene: NA
abundance: few
v_gene: TRBV29-1

CDR3aa: CASSQVGYSPLHF
CDR3nt: TGTGCCAGCAGCCAAGTGGGGTACTCACCCCTCCACTTT
j_gene: TRBJ1-6
d_gene: NA
abundance: NA
v_gene: TRBV3-1